The 23 T cell receptor beta chains below were found in one sample sequenced in a study of technical replicates of blood from several donors. The assay was immunoSEQ multiplex PCR, and TCRdb's table has in-frame clones only and misses some. The data hold 67,000 or so clones, with roughly 95% observed a single time. What was sequenced was T cells isolated from PBMCs. The receptor set was obtained from a human donor in good health.

This chain connects TRBV6-1 to TRBJ1-5; D remains ambiguous. The CDR3 sequence is 13 residues long. Per the germline V gene, CDR1 is MNHNS and CDR2 is SASEGT. Trimming cost V 5 bases and J 4 bases, with 9 bases left between them. The CDR3 sequence: CASSQRTNQPQHF. CDR3 coding DNA: TGTGCCAGCAGTCAAAGGACTAATCAGCCCCAGCATTTT.

This chain links TRBV5-4 with TRBJ1-1, with TRBD1 matching 7 bases. With 5 bases clipped from V and 8 bases from J, the junction kept 9 bases outside the gene matches. The CDR3 covers 13 residues. CDR1 is SGHNT, CDR2 YYREEE, per germline (reference sequence). The CDR3 sequence: CASRSGTDTEAFF. CDR3 nucleotide sequence: TGTGCCAGCAGATCCGGGACAGATACAGAAGCTTTCTTT.

This clone was recorded once. This chain joins TRBV28 and TRBJ1-2; TRBD1 matches 7 bases. Germline V gene lookup returns CDR1 MDHEN and CDR2 SYDVKM. V lost 10 bases, J lost 5 bases, and 10 bases stayed unmatched. This CDR3 region has 13 residues. In DNA, the CDR3 is TGTGCCACCAAGGACAGGCGTATGTATGGCTACACCTTC. Translating it yields CATKDRRMYGYTF.

The J gene is TRBJ1-3, the V gene TRBV27; TRBD1 matches 10 bases. The CDR3 loop spans 15 amino acids. V gave up 6 bases and J gave up 4 bases; unmatched junction bases: 6. Germline CDR1 MNHEY, CDR2 SMNVEV (reference sequence). CDR3 loop: CASSRQGAGGNTIYF. In DNA form, the CDR3 reads TGTGCCAGCAGCCGACAGGGGGCGGGAGGAAACACCATATATTTT.

CDR3 sequence reads: CASSISRVWTEAFF. CDR3 nucleotide sequence: TGTGCCAGCAGTATTTCGAGGGTTTGGACTGAAGCTTTCTTT. The rearrangement links TRBV27 to TRBJ1-1; D call uncertain. Trimming took 5 bases from V and 5 from J, leaving 15 bases between them. Germline CDR1 reads MNHEY; CDR2 reads SMNVEV (reference sequence). The CDR3 length is 14 residues.

The chain links TRBV27 to TRBJ1-2; TRBD1 matches 8 bases. CDR1 and CDR2 (germline): MNHEY, SMNVEV (reference sequence). The ends lost 4 bases at V and 6 bases at J; junction bases unmatched: 7. The length of the CDR3 is 14 residues. CDR3 coding DNA: TGTGCCAGCAGTTCCGACAGGGGCGGGAATGGCTACACCTTC. This sequence encodes CASSSDRGGNGYTF.

This clone was seen once. The chain carries TRBV2 and TRBJ2-7; 8 positions agree with TRBD1. Trimming took 6 bases from V and 3 from J; bases not matched to a gene: 10. The length of the CDR3 is 15 residues. Germline-derived CDR1 and CDR2 are SNHLY and FYNNEI. DNA for the CDR3: TGTGCCAGCAGGATCCAGGGGGCGCGTGTCTACGAGCAGTACTTC. Translated, it gives CASRIQGARVYEQYF.

The DNA of the CDR3 is TGTGCCAGCAGGAAAAGCGAGGGGCACAGGACAGGTCGATCCGAAAAACTGTTTTTT. The encoded protein is CASRKSEGHRTGRSEKLFF. This chain joins TRBV7-6 and TRBJ1-4, with TRBD1 matching over 7 bases. V shed 6 bases and J 8 bases; nucleotides not matched to a gene: 24. Germline V gene data show CDR1 as SGHVS and CDR2 as FNYEAQ. The CDR3 extends over 19 amino acids.

This chain uses TRBV7-9 with TRBJ1-1; the D is unclear. This CDR3 has 12 residues. Per germline, CDR1 SEHNR and CDR2 FQNEAQ (reference sequence). Trimming stripped 1 base from V and 5 bases from J, with 5 bases between. The CDR3 is CASSLGTTEAFF. The CDR3 DNA is TGTGCCAGCAGCTTAGGAACTACTGAAGCTTTCTTT.

The rearrangement links TRBV11-3 to TRBJ2-1; tentatively, D is TRBD2 (5 bases). The CDR3 runs to 15 residues. Trimming cost V 4 bases and J 5 bases, with 15 bases left between them. The germline V gene encodes CDR1 SGHNT and CDR2 YENEEA. The CDR3 DNA reads as TGTGCCAGCAGCTCGACTAAACTCAAACACAATGAGCAGTTCTTC. Amino acids: CASSSTKLKHNEQFF. Variable domain in full (rest from reference TRBV11-3 and TRBJ2-1): EAGVVQSPRYKIIEKKQPVAFWCNPISGHNTLYWYLQNLGQGPELLIRYENEEAVDDSQLPKDRFSAERLKGVDSTLKIQPAELGDSAVYLCASSSTKLKHNEQFFGPGTRLTVL.

V usage is TRBV6-5 and J usage is TRBJ2-7; 7 nucleotides align to TRBD2. The trim removed 0 bases at V and 4 bases at J, leaving 6 bases unmatched. This CDR3 spans 15 amino acids. The germline V gene encodes CDR1 MNHEY and CDR2 SVGAGI. This CDR3 is CASSYSGSGGYEQYF. The CDR3 bases are TGTGCCAGCAGTTACTCGGGGTCGGGGGGATACGAGCAGTACTTC.

The V gene is TRBV5-6, the J gene TRBJ1-2; tentatively, D is TRBD1 (6 bases). Germline CDR1 reads SGHDT; CDR2 reads YYEEEE. The ends were cut back, 4 bases at V and 7 bases at J, with 14 bases in the middle. The CDR3 totals 13 residues. In nucleotides, the CDR3 is TGTGCCAGCAGCCCCTCTACAGGGAGTGGCTACACCTTC. Its translation: CASSPSTGSGYTF.

This chain uses TRBV5-1 with TRBJ1-2; tentatively, D is TRBD1 (6 bases). Germline values: CDR1 SGHRS, CDR2 YFSETQ. With 0 bases removed from V and 2 bases from J, the gap between germline ends came to 14 bases. The CDR3 extends over 16 amino acids. CDR3 sequence (DNA): TGCGCCAGCAGCTTGGGGGGGGGCGACGACAACTATGGCTACACCTTC. This codes for CASSLGGGDDNYGYTF. Using reference TRBV5-1 and TRBJ1-2 for the parts outside the CDR3, the full variable domain is KAGVTQTPRYLIKTRGQQVTLSCSPISGHRSVSWYQQTPGQGLQFLFEYFSETQRNKGNFPGRFSGRQFSNSRSEMNVSTLELGDSALYLCASSLGGGDDNYGYTFGSGTRLTVV.

V and J are TRBV27 and TRBJ1-5; 9 bases are shared with TRBD1. J was trimmed by 4 bases and V by 6 bases; bases with no gene match: 13. Germline-derived CDR1 and CDR2 are MNHEY and SMNVEV (reference sequence). The length of the CDR3 is 17 residues. In DNA, the CDR3 is TGTGCCAGCAGCTCCCGCCTCCGGGACAGGGCGAATCAGCCCCAGCATTTT. Residues: CASSSRLRDRANQPQHF.

This sequence joins TRBV11-2 and TRBJ2-1; a possible D gene is TRBD2 (6 bases). Germline V gene lookup returns CDR1 SGHAT and CDR2 FQNNGV. With 2 bases removed from V and 6 bases from J, the gap between germline ends came to 17 bases. The CDR3 has 16 amino acids. The CDR3 bases are TGTGCCAGCAGCTTAATTGGCGGGGATGGGGGCAATGAGCAGTTCTTC. Its translation: CASSLIGGDGGNEQFF.

The chain is built from TRBV5-6 and TRBJ1-5; the match to TRBD1 covers 10 bases. The germline CDR1 and CDR2 sequences are SGHDT and YYEEEE. The CDR3 spans 15 residues. The ends lost 5 bases at V and 5 bases at J; junction bases unmatched: 7. CDR3 sequence reads: CASSYRTGGHQPQHF. The CDR3 nucleotides read TGTGCCAGCAGTTATCGGACAGGGGGTCATCAGCCCCAGCATTTT.

The chain joins TRBV28 to TRBJ1-4; 7 bases are shared with TRBD1. Germline V gene data show CDR1 as MDHEN and CDR2 as SYDVKM. The V segment lost 4 bases and the J segment 0 bases; nucleotides outside the gene matches: 8. The CDR3 extends over 17 amino acids. CDR3 residues: CASSSQGGSATNEKLFF. The DNA of the CDR3 is TGTGCCAGCAGTTCCCAGGGGGGTTCAGCAACTAATGAAAAACTGTTTTTT.

V gene TRBV11-2 combines with J gene TRBJ1-1, with D possibly matching TRBD1 (5 bases). This CDR3 region has 15 residues. Trimming cost V 6 bases and J 1 base, with 15 bases left between them. In germline, CDR1 is SGHAT, CDR2 FQNNGV. CDR3 protein: CASSLRRGENTEAFF. CDR3 bases: TGTGCCAGCAGTTTGCGGAGGGGTGAGAACACTGAAGCTTTCTTT.

The chain uses TRBV11-2 and TRBJ1-1; tentatively, D is TRBD1 (5 bases). V was clipped by 3 bases and J by 5 bases, with 10 bases between them. CDR3 length: 13 amino acids. Germline V gene sequence: CDR1 SGHAT, CDR2 FQNNGV. The CDR3 region is CASSFRGGTEAFF. The CDR3 DNA sequence: TGTGCCAGCAGCTTCCGGGGGGGTACTGAAGCTTTCTTT.

The rearrangement links TRBV4-2 to TRBJ2-7; 7 bases are a match to TRBD1. CDR3 size: 15 residues. Germline V gene lookup returns CDR1 LGHNA and CDR2 YNFKEQ. Trimming cost V 5 bases and J 0 bases; bases outside gene matches: 7. CDR3 coding DNA: TGTGCCAGCAGCATAAACTCAGGGGGCTCCTACGAGCAGTACTTC. This sequence encodes CASSINSGGSYEQYF.

The J gene is TRBJ1-5, the V gene TRBV30; D gene uncertain. The CDR3 contains 15 residues. CDR1 and CDR2 (germline): GTSNPN, SVGIG (reference sequence). Trimming pared 0 bases from V and 7 bases from J, leaving 16 bases between. The CDR3 is CAWSVGQSVGQPQHF. The DNA of the CDR3 is TGTGCCTGGAGTGTGGGCCAATCCGTAGGACAGCCCCAGCATTTT.

The chain recombines TRBV5-4 with TRBJ1-2, with TRBD1 identical over 9 bases. The CDR3 runs 15 residues. Trimming removed 3 bases from V and 4 bases from J; junction bases left unmatched: 7. Germline assignment: CDR1 SGHNT and CDR2 YYREEE (reference sequence). The CDR3 loop is CASSSGQGTSYGYTF. In DNA, the CDR3 is TGTGCCAGCAGCTCGGGACAGGGAACGAGCTATGGCTACACCTTC.

The chain recombines TRBV19 with TRBJ2-1; 7 bases map to TRBD2. The CDR3 covers 12 residues. Trimming cost V 3 bases and J 8 bases; bases outside gene matches: 1. Germline-derived CDR1 and CDR2 are LNHDA and SQIVND (reference sequence). The CDR3 reads CASSMAGDEQFF. The CDR3 nucleotides are TGTGCCAGTAGTATGGCGGGGGATGAGCAGTTCTTC.